This T cell receptor (beta chain) comes out of a study of tumor and adjacent non-tumor tissue in lung cancer. A remark on this clonotype: Its antigen is undetermined. At one end the junction does not follow the germline gene, possibly because of a read error.

This CDR3 contains 12 residues. Germline V lookup: CDR1 SQVTM, CDR2 ANQGSEA. This sample's RNA came from whole unsorted tissue. This non-tumor lung sample came from over 3 cm beyond the tumor edge. TCRbeta libraries were built with three rounds of nested PCR, modified from ARM-PCR. TCRdb re-called the multiplex PCR reads through MiXCR, storing one row per CDR3 protein. The sample lists some 100,000 distinct CDR3 sequences; roughly three fifths were seen once. Notes on the study in general: TCR diversity was significantly greater in tumor than normal lung tissue. In normal lung, the top 100 clones were significantly more dominant than in tumor. Patients with more diverse tumor TCRs had worse survival.

V gene TRBV29-1 combines with J gene TRBJ1-5; 7 nucleotides agree with TRBD1. This clonotype originated in a man in his fifties or sixties with non-small cell lung cancer. What was sequenced was distant non-tumor lung tissue. The DNA of the CDR3 is TGCAGGGTTCGACAGGGCGATCAGCCCCAGCGTTTT. Protein product: CRVRQGDQPQRF.